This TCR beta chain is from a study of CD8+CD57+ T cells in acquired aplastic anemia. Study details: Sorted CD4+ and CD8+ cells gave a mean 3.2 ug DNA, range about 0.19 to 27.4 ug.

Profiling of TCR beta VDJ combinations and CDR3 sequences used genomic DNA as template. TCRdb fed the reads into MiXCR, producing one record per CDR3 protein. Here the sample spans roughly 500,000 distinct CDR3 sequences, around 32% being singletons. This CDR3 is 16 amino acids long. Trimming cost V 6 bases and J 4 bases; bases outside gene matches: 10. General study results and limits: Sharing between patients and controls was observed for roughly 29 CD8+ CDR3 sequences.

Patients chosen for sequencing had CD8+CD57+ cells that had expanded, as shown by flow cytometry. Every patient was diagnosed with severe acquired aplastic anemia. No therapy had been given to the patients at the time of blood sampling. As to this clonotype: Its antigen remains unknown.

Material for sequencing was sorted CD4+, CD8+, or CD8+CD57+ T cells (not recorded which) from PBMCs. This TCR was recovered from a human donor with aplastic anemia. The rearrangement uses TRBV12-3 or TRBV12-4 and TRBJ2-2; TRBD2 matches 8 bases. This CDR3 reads CASRVTGLVVTGELFF. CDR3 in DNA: TGTGCCAGCAGAGTGACGGGACTAGTCGTCACCGGGGAGCTGTTTTTT.